Listed here are 25 T cell receptor beta chains from one sample, sequenced in a study of shared T cell receptors in the human thymus. The repertoire was sequenced with immunoSEQ multiplex PCR; TCRdb's copy has only in-frame clones and lacks some. The top ten clones hold approximately 0.02% of a sample with about 400,000 clones, 95% of them seen once. The sample comprised thymocytes. The receptor source for this set is a human donor.

This chain connects TRBV7-2 to TRBJ2-4; D perhaps matches TRBD2 (6 bases). CDR1 and CDR2 (germline): SGHTA, FQGNSA. There are 16 residues in the CDR3. Trimming removed 4 bases from V and 1 base from J, with 14 bases in between. The CDR3 region is CASSYRGLEAKNIQYF. The CDR3 DNA follows: TGTGCCAGCAGCTATAGGGGACTTGAGGCCAAAAACATTCAGTACTTC. Looking up the rest from reference TRBV7-2 and TRBJ2-4 gives the full variable domain: GAGVSQSPSNKVTEKGKDVELRCDPISGHTALYWYRQSLGQGLEFLIYFQGNSAPDKSGLPSDRFSAERTGGSVSTLTIQRTQQEDSAVYLCASSYRGLEAKNIQYFGAGTRLSVL.

This sequence joins TRBV15 and TRBJ2-1; possibly TRBD1 or TRBD2 for D (7 bases each). Germline CDR1 reads LNHNV; CDR2 reads YYDKDF (reference sequence). Deletions cut 2 bases from V and 1 base from J, with 27 bases between. The CDR3 has 21 residues. The CDR3 spells CATSRQNRGGLVDGSYNEQFF. The CDR3 nucleotides read TGTGCCACCAGCAGACAGAACAGGGGCGGACTAGTCGACGGTTCCTACAATGAGCAGTTCTTC.

The V gene is TRBV18, the J gene TRBJ2-2; possibly TRBD1 for D (5 bases). The CDR3 sequence is 14 residues long. Germline CDR1 reads KGHSH; CDR2 reads LQKENI. V gave up 5 bases and J gave up 5 bases, with 12 bases separating them. CDR3 sequence: CASSTSSGTGELFF. DNA of the CDR3: TGTGCCAGCTCAACTTCCTCAGGGACCGGGGAGCTGTTTTTT.

This clone was detected only a few times. The V call is TRBV29-1, the J call TRBJ1-1; D not certain. This CDR3 has 11 residues. Trimming cost V 4 bases and J 7 bases, with 10 bases left between them. Germline CDR1 reads SQVTM; CDR2 reads ANQGSEA. The DNA for the CDR3 is TGCAGCGTTGGGAACGAGAATGAAGCTTTCTTT. Protein sequence: CSVGNENEAFF.

This sequence joins TRBV14 and TRBJ2-1; 9 bases match TRBD2. After removal of 4 bases from V and 9 bases from J, the junction contained 19 bases not matched to a gene. The CDR3 spans 18 residues. Germline V gives CDR1 SGHDN, CDR2 FVKESK. This chain's CDR3 is CASSRREFKGGRAVEQFF. The CDR3 DNA follows: TGTGCCAGCAGCCGAAGAGAATTCAAGGGCGGGAGGGCCGTTGAGCAGTTCTTC.

The V gene is TRBV7-2, the J gene TRBJ2-7; D perhaps matches TRBD2 (6 bases). Germline CDR1 and CDR2: SGHTA and FQGNSA. The V end was cut by 2 bases, the J end by 0 bases, with 8 bases between. The CDR3 contains 14 residues. The CDR3 DNA reads TGTGCCAGCAGCTTAAGGCGGGGCTCCTACGAGCAGTACTTC. It yields the protein CASSLRRGSYEQYF.

The chain recombines TRBV28 with TRBJ2-7; the match to TRBD2 covers 14 bases. The CDR3 sequence is 15 residues long. V was pared by 3 bases and J by 7 bases, with 5 bases of the junction left unmatched. CDR1 MDHEN and CDR2 SYDVKM come from the germline V gene. CDR3 in DNA: TGTGCCAGCAGTTTCGGGACTAGCGGGAGCCTGGAGCAGTACTTC. Residues: CASSFGTSGSLEQYF.

This chain joins TRBV27 and TRBJ2-1; 7 bases line up with TRBD2. With 5 bases clipped from V and 0 bases from J, the junction kept 4 bases outside the gene matches. Per germline, CDR1 MNHEY and CDR2 SMNVEV (reference sequence). This CDR3 is 15 amino acids long. CDR3: CASSPGLRSYNEQFF. The CDR3 DNA reads TGTGCCAGCAGTCCGGGACTACGCTCCTACAATGAGCAGTTCTTC.

The rearrangement links TRBV5-4 to TRBJ2-2; 12 positions match TRBD1. V trimming: 3 bases; J trimming: 4 bases; junction bases outside the gene matches: 7. CDR1 is SGHNT, CDR2 YYREEE, per germline (reference sequence). CDR3 length equals 17 residues. CDR3 in DNA: TGTGCCAGCAGCTACGGGACAGGGGGCTGGAGCACCGGGGAGCTGTTTTTT. It encodes CASSYGTGGWSTGELFF. Looking up the rest from reference TRBV5-4 and TRBJ2-2 gives the full variable domain: ETGVTQSPTHLIKTRGQQVTLRCSSQSGHNTVSWYQQALGQGPQFIFQYYREEENGRGNFPPRFSGLQFPNYSSELNVNALELDDSALYLCASSYGTGGWSTGELFFGEGSRLTVL.

This clone is a singleton in its sample. V gene TRBV7-2 combines with J gene TRBJ2-2; maybe TRBD2 (5 bases). The V end lost 0 bases, the J end lost 6 bases, and 14 bases lay between the germline ends. CDR1 is SGHTA and CDR2 is FQGNSA in the germline V gene. This CDR3 comprises 16 residues. In DNA, the CDR3 is TGTGCCAGCAGCTTAGCGGCTAGCCGCGTCTCCGGGGAGCTGTTTTTT. The encoded protein is CASSLAASRVSGELFF.

The chain joins TRBV4-3 to TRBJ2-7; 10 bases map to TRBD2. The CDR3 contains 19 residues. CDR1 and CDR2 from the germline V gene are LGHNA and YSLEER. V lost 2 bases to trimming and J lost 4 bases; unmatched junction nucleotides: 17. DNA of the CDR3: TGCGCCAGCAGCCAAATTCGAAAGCGGGAGGGCCCTCGATCGTACGAGCAGTACTTC. Translated, it gives CASSQIRKREGPRSYEQYF.

The rearrangement joins TRBV7-3 to TRBJ2-1; TRBD2 matches at 8 bases. V shed 5 bases and J 4 bases; nucleotides not matched to a gene: 10. CDR3 length equals 16 residues. Per germline, CDR1 SGHTA and CDR2 FQGTGA. CDR3 coding DNA: TGTGCCAGCAGCACCCTGGACGGGGGGGCTTACAATGAGCAGTTCTTC. Translation gives CASSTLDGGAYNEQFF.

The chain recombines TRBV27 with TRBJ1-1; the match to TRBD1 covers 7 bases. With V trimmed by 3 bases and J by 6 bases, 4 bases remained unmatched. Germline CDR1 reads MNHEY; CDR2 reads SMNVEV (reference sequence). The CDR3 totals 13 residues. CDR3 coding DNA: TGTGCCAGCAGTTTTCCGGGACAGCCTGAAGCTTTCTTT. Residues: CASSFPGQPEAFF.

V and J are TRBV15 and TRBJ1-6; D uncertain. The germline CDR1 and CDR2 sequences are LNHNV and YYDKDF (reference sequence). The CDR3 extends over 18 amino acids. The V gene lost 2 bases and the J gene lost 0 bases, with 14 bases spanning the gap. The CDR3 is CATSRYRNSSSYNSPLHF. CDR3 coding DNA: TGTGCCACCAGCAGATACAGAAACTCGAGCTCCTATAATTCACCCCTCCACTTT.

V and J are TRBV7-9 and TRBJ1-5; 10 bases are shared with TRBD1. The CDR3 extends over 16 amino acids. Germline CDR1 reads SEHNR; CDR2 reads FQNEAQ (reference sequence). V was pared by 1 base and J by 4 bases, with 4 bases of the junction left unmatched. The CDR3: CASSLVSGQGNQPQHF. CDR3 bases: TGTGCCAGCAGCTTAGTATCGGGACAGGGGAATCAGCCCCAGCATTTT.

The V call is TRBV30, the J call TRBJ2-7, with D uncertain. The CDR3 is made up of 13 amino acids. CDR1 is GTSNPN and CDR2 is SVGIG in the germline V gene (reference sequence). V was cut by 0 bases and J by 4 bases, with 10 bases left in between. The CDR3 region has the DNA TGTGCCTGGAGTGTGATGGGGTTGTACGAGCAGTACTTC. It specifies CAWSVMGLYEQYF.

The V call is TRBV19, the J call TRBJ1-3; tentatively, D is TRBD1 (5 bases). The ends were cut back, 3 bases at V and 0 bases at J, with 12 bases in the middle. The CDR3 contains 16 residues. CDR1 and CDR2 (germline): LNHDA, SQIVND (reference sequence). The CDR3, as DNA: TGTGCCAGTAGTATGAGAGGGGAACACTCTGGAAACACCATATATTTT. Residues: CASSMRGEHSGNTIYF. Variable domain in full (rest from reference TRBV19 and TRBJ1-3): DGGITQSPKYLFRKEGQNVTLSCEQNLNHDAMYWYRQDPGQGLRLIYYSQIVNDFQKGDIAEGYSVSREKKESFPLTVTSAQKNPTAFYLCASSMRGEHSGNTIYFGEGSWLTVV.

This rearrangement joins TRBV28 to TRBJ1-2; 10 bases fit TRBD1. The CDR3 length is 15 residues. The germline CDR1 and CDR2 sequences are MDHEN and SYDVKM. The junction had 2 bases not matched to a gene; V was cut back by 3 bases and J by 1 base. CDR3 sequence: CASSFRTGGNYGYTF. The CDR3 DNA follows: TGTGCCAGCAGTTTTCGGACAGGGGGTAACTATGGCTACACCTTC.

This chain uses TRBV28 with TRBJ1-4; D remains unclear. With 0 bases removed from V and 3 bases from J, the gap between germline ends came to 11 bases. The CDR3 has 16 residues. Germline CDR1 reads MDHEN; CDR2 reads SYDVKM. The DNA for the CDR3 is TGTGCCAGCAGTTTATGGTCCGGGTACCCTAATGAAAAACTGTTTTTT. Protein sequence: CASSLWSGYPNEKLFF. The full variable domain, with the rest looked up from reference TRBV28 and TRBJ1-4, is DVKVTQSSRYLVKRTGEKVFLECVQDMDHENMFWYRQDPGLGLRLIYFSYDVKMKEKGDIPEGYSVSREKKERFSLILESASTNQTSMYLCASSLWSGYPNEKLFFGSGTQLSVL.

This chain joins TRBV5-1 and TRBJ1-4; D gene ambiguous. The CDR3 is made up of 12 amino acids. V was trimmed by 5 bases and J by 5 bases, leaving 7 bases between them. Germline CDR1 SGHRS, CDR2 YFSETQ. This CDR3 is CASRGSNEKLFF. The CDR3 DNA sequence: TGCGCCAGCAGGGGCAGCAATGAAAAACTGTTTTTT.

The rearrangement uses TRBV9 and TRBJ2-7, with a possible D match to TRBD1 (6 bases). Trimming took off 0 bases at V and 0 bases at J, with 10 bases between the two ends. The CDR3 loop spans 15 amino acids. Germline V lookup: CDR1 SGDLS, CDR2 YYNGEE. CDR3 sequence (DNA): TGTGCCAGCAGCGTAGGGGGGCTTAGCTCCTACGAGCAGTACTTC. Translated: CASSVGGLSSYEQYF.

The chain uses TRBV19 and TRBJ1-5; D is unresolved. There are 14 residues in the CDR3. Germline CDR1 and CDR2: LNHDA and SQIVND (reference sequence). V lost 5 bases and J 5 bases, leaving 13 bases between the germline ends. CDR3 amino acids: CASSLSGRHQPQHF. The CDR3 nucleotides are TGTGCCAGTAGTTTATCCGGGAGACATCAGCCCCAGCATTTT.

This clone was observed a single time. The chain recombines TRBV18 with TRBJ1-5; D possibly corresponds to TRBD1 (5 bases). The CDR3 has 16 amino acids. V was clipped by 4 bases and J by 3 bases, with 16 bases between them. CDR1 is KGHSH, CDR2 LQKENI, per germline. The CDR3 sequence is CASSRDRGYINQPQHF. In nucleotides, the CDR3 is TGTGCCAGCTCACGGGACCGAGGATATATCAATCAGCCCCAGCATTTT.

This chain uses TRBV2 with TRBJ2-2; no definite D call. This CDR3 region has 12 residues. Trimming stripped 2 bases from V and 9 bases from J, with 7 bases between. The V gene's germline CDR1 is SNHLY and CDR2 FYNNEI. Here the CDR3 reads CASSEIMRELFF. The CDR3 DNA follows: TGTGCCAGCAGTGAAATAATGAGGGAGCTGTTTTTT.

CDR3 in DNA: TGTGCCAGCAGCTCCCGGGACAGGGGCGGTCAGCCCCAGCATTTT. Its translation: CASSSRDRGGQPQHF. The chain has TRBV21-1 and TRBJ1-5; TRBD1, the table's D call, was not compared with the DNA. TRBV21-1 is an annotated pseudogene. CDR3 length: 15 amino acids.